Presented here are 23 T cell receptor beta chains from one specimen sequenced in a study of blood T cell repertoires in COVID-19. Assay: immunoSEQ multiplex PCR; the TCRdb copy retains only in-frame clones and omits some. The sample consists of roughly 7,900 clones, around 88% of them appearing once. Sequenced material: peripheral blood. The receptors were gathered from a human donor with active COVID-19. The donor label of this sample is uncertain.

The chain uses TRBV24-1 and TRBJ2-1; 10 bases map to TRBD2. This CDR3 is 15 amino acids long. Per germline, CDR1 KGHDR and CDR2 SFDVKD. J gave up 7 bases and V 4 bases, and 6 bases lay outside the gene matches. CDR3 coding DNA: TGTGCCACCAGTGAGCCTAGCGGGAGTGTAAATGAGCAGTTCTTC. Translating it yields CATSEPSGSVNEQFF.

The chain has TRBV21-1 and TRBJ2-7; TRBD2 reflects the table's D call only, with no check against the DNA. TRBV21-1 is noted as a pseudogene. CDR3 length equals 17 residues. The CDR3 DNA is TGTGCCAGCAGCAAGGGACTAGCGGGAGGGCCACCGAAGGCGCAGTACGTC. Encoded protein: CASSKGLAGGPPKAQYV.

The chain employs TRBV19 and TRBJ2-1; weak D call: TRBD1 (6 bases). Trimming took 5 bases from V and 5 from J, leaving 13 bases between them. Looked up from germline, CDR1 is LNHDA and CDR2 is SQIVND (reference sequence). The CDR3 is made up of 14 amino acids. DNA for the CDR3: TGTGCCAGTAGTTTCACCGGGACAAACAATGAGCAGTTCTTC. Translated, it gives CASSFTGTNNEQFF.

The gene calls are TRBV30 and TRBJ1-4; tentatively, D is TRBD1 (5 bases). There are 13 residues in the CDR3. Trimming removed 0 bases from V and 7 bases from J, with 9 bases in between. CDR1 is GTSNPN and CDR2 is SVGIG in the germline V gene (reference sequence). Here the CDR3 reads CAWSVRGGEKLFF. The DNA for the CDR3 is TGTGCCTGGAGTGTCCGGGGGGGTGAAAAACTGTTTTTT. Complete variable domain (other parts from reference TRBV30 and TRBJ1-4): SQTIHQWPATLVQPVGSPLSLECTVEGTSNPNLYWYRQAAGRGLQLLFYSVGIGQISSEVPQNLSASRPQDRQFILSSKKLLLSDSGFYLCAWSVRGGEKLFFGSGTQLSVL.

V is TRBV7-9 and J is TRBJ2-3; the D gene is possibly TRBD1 (5 bases). There are 13 residues in the CDR3. Germline-derived CDR1 and CDR2 are SEHNR and FQNEAQ (reference sequence). Between the trimmed V and J ends, which lost 0 bases and 6 bases, there was a span of 7 bases. The CDR3 coding sequence is TGTGCCAGCAGCTTAGCCAACAGGGATACGCAGTATTTT. Protein: CASSLANRDTQYF. Combining the CDR3 with reference TRBV7-9 and TRBJ2-3 gives the whole variable domain DTGVSQNPRHKITKRGQNVTFRCDPISEHNRLYWYRQTLGQGPEFLTYFQNEAQLEKSRLLSDRFSAERPKGSFSTLEIQRTEQGDSAMYLCASSLANRDTQYFGPGTRLTVL.

The chain recombines TRBV7-2 with TRBJ2-5; the D is unclear. Between the trimmed V and J ends, which lost 2 bases and 5 bases, there was a span of 15 bases. Per the germline V gene, CDR1 is SGHTA and CDR2 is FQGNSA. The CDR3 totals 15 residues. DNA of the CDR3: TGTGCCAGCAGCTTAACTCTAGAAAGATTCGAGACCCAGTACTTC. Its protein product is CASSLTLERFETQYF.

This clone was picked up one time. The chain is built from TRBV6-6 and TRBJ2-6; no definite D call. The CDR3 runs to 12 residues. V lost 4 bases and J lost 4, with 2 bases in between. Germline V gives CDR1 MNHNY, CDR2 SVGAGI (reference sequence). The CDR3 nucleotides read TGTGCCAGCAGTTCAGGGGCCAACGTCCTGACTTTC. Amino acid sequence: CASSSGANVLTF.

This chain joins TRBV4-1 and TRBJ2-1, with 7 nucleotides matching TRBD2. Germline assignment: CDR1 MGHRA and CDR2 YSYEKL. The V segment lost 2 bases and the J segment 13 bases; nucleotides outside the gene matches: 11. The CDR3 is 14 residues long. The CDR3: CASSQSGVTAYQFF. The CDR3 nucleotides read TGCGCCAGCAGCCAAAGCGGGGTAACTGCTTACCAGTTCTTC.

The chain combines TRBV27 with TRBJ2-1, with TRBD2 identical over 9 bases. The germline CDR1 and CDR2 sequences are MNHEY and SMNVEV (reference sequence). The CDR3 runs to 13 residues. After removal of 7 bases from V and 6 bases from J, the junction contained 4 bases not matched to a gene. The CDR3 DNA reads as TGTGCCAGCATGAAGGGACTAGCCAATGAGCAGTTCTTC. Its protein is CASMKGLANEQFF.

The CDR3 sequence is CASSQDGGGNQPQHF. The CDR3 DNA reads as TGCGCCAGCAGCCAAGATGGAGGCGGCAATCAGCCCCAGCATTTT. This rearrangement joins TRBV4-1 to TRBJ1-5; D gene ambiguous. Germline V gene lookup returns CDR1 MGHRA and CDR2 YSYEKL. This CDR3 is 15 amino acids long. V lost 0 bases to trimming and J lost 2 bases, with 8 bases between them.

The V gene is TRBV5-1, the J gene TRBJ2-7; TRBD2 aligns across 11 bases. CDR3 size: 15 residues. Germline-derived CDR1 and CDR2 are SGHRS and YFSETQ. After removal of 5 bases from V and 0 bases from J, the junction contained 4 bases not matched to a gene. The CDR3, as DNA: TGCGCCAGCAGACTAGCGGGGGCTAGCTCCTACGAGCAGTACTTC. Residues: CASRLAGASSYEQYF.

The V gene is TRBV2, the J gene TRBJ2-3; a weak D match, TRBD2 (6 bases). The CDR3 consists of 14 residues. Germline V lookup: CDR1 SNHLY, CDR2 FYNNEI. With 4 bases removed from V and 0 bases from J, the gap between germline ends came to 8 bases. CDR3: CASSASASTDTQYF. CDR3 DNA sequence: TGTGCCAGCAGTGCTAGCGCTAGCACAGATACGCAGTATTTT.

The genes are TRBV5-4 and TRBJ2-1; D gene ambiguous. CDR1 and CDR2 from the germline V gene are SGHNT and YYREEE (reference sequence). The length of the CDR3 is 13 residues. V gave up 2 bases and J gave up 8 bases, with 11 bases separating them. The CDR3 sequence is CASSFTTVYEQFF. The CDR3 coding sequence is TGTGCCAGCAGCTTCACTACCGTCTATGAGCAGTTCTTC.

The rearrangement joins TRBV9 to TRBJ2-6; the match to TRBD1 covers 7 bases. Trimming at V came to 3 bases and at J to 2 bases, leaving 2 bases not matched to a gene. The CDR3 has 15 amino acids. Germline V gene data show CDR1 as SGDLS and CDR2 as YYNGEE. The CDR3 sequence: CASSGTGAGANVLTF. The CDR3, as DNA: TGTGCCAGCAGCGGAACAGGGGCTGGGGCCAACGTCCTGACTTTC.

The chain combines TRBV6-4 with TRBJ2-1; D perhaps matches TRBD2 (5 bases). Trimming stripped 5 bases from V and 0 bases from J, with 5 bases between. Germline V gives CDR1 MRHNA, CDR2 SNTAGT. The CDR3 sequence is 13 residues long. The CDR3 nucleotides read TGTGCCAGCAGTAGCGGCTCCTACAATGAGCAGTTCTTC. It specifies CASSSGSYNEQFF.

The chain recombines TRBV10-1 with TRBJ2-1; 7 bases match TRBD1. The CDR3 has 17 amino acids. V trimming: 3 bases; J trimming: 3 bases; junction bases outside the gene matches: 11. Germline-derived CDR1 and CDR2 are WNHNN and SYGVQD (reference sequence). The CDR3 DNA sequence: TGCGCCAGCAGTGATGAAAAAGGACAGGTCAACTACAATGAGCAGTTCTTC. It translates to CASSDEKGQVNYNEQFF.

The chain joins TRBV28 to TRBJ1-5, with 7 positions matching TRBD1. Per the germline V gene, CDR1 is MDHEN and CDR2 is SYDVKM. CDR3 length: 14 amino acids. The V gene end was trimmed by 3 bases and the J gene end by 7 bases; junction bases not matched to a gene: 6. Here the CDR3 DNA reads TGTGCCAGCAGTTTGGACACAGGGGTACAGCCCCAGCATTTT. It is translated as CASSLDTGVQPQHF.

This clone was seen a single time. The chain joins TRBV30 to TRBJ2-1; TRBD2 aligns across 8 bases. V was pared by 0 bases and J by 1 base, with 2 bases of the junction left unmatched. Germline lookup yields CDR1 GTSNPN and CDR2 SVGIG (reference sequence). The CDR3 contains 15 residues. In DNA, the CDR3 is TGTGCCTGGAGTGTGAAGCGGGGGTCCTACAATGAGCAGTTCTTC. This sequence encodes CAWSVKRGSYNEQFF.

V and J are TRBV6-5 and TRBJ1-3, with D unclear. CDR3 length: 15 amino acids. Germline lookup yields CDR1 MNHEY and CDR2 SVGAGI. V gave up 7 bases and J gave up 0 bases, with 13 bases separating them. The CDR3 bases are TGTGCCAGCACGGGTAGTAGTACCTCTGGAAACACCATATATTTT. Translating gives CASTGSSTSGNTIYF.

This chain links TRBV19 with TRBJ1-6; 7 bases fit TRBD1. V lost 5 bases and J lost 13; bases outside the gene matches: 20. From germline, CDR1 is LNHDA and CDR2 SQIVND (reference sequence). This CDR3 region has 17 residues. The CDR3 DNA follows: TGTGCCAGTAGTCTTTACCGGGACAGCGCTACACCGGGGCCCCTCCACTTT. Translated: CASSLYRDSATPGPLHF.

V and J are TRBV19 and TRBJ1-1, with 7 bases that match TRBD1. The CDR3 sequence is 14 residues long. The V gene end was trimmed by 3 bases and the J gene end by 4 bases; junction bases not matched to a gene: 5. Germline V CDR1 and CDR2: LNHDA, SQIVND (reference sequence). CDR3: CASSMNRGTTEAFF. The CDR3 DNA sequence: TGTGCCAGTAGTATGAACAGGGGCACCACTGAAGCTTTCTTT.

This chain joins TRBV7-9 and TRBJ2-2; D is undetermined. This CDR3 comprises 16 residues. Trimming shortened V by 5 bases and J by 0 bases, and 13 bases separated the two germline ends. CDR1 is SEHNR and CDR2 is FQNEAQ in the germline V gene (reference sequence). CDR3 DNA: TGTGCCAGCAGCCCCGTCGAGCGACCGAACACCGGGGAGCTGTTTTTT. Translating it yields CASSPVERPNTGELFF.

The chain couples TRBV24-1 to TRBJ2-3; TRBD2 agrees at 11 bases. The ends lost 1 base at V and 2 bases at J; junction bases unmatched: 1. From germline, CDR1 is KGHDR and CDR2 SFDVKD. This CDR3 spans 16 amino acids. The CDR3 DNA follows: TGTGCCACCAGTGATTTACTAGCGGGAGACACAGATACGCAGTATTTT. Translating it yields CATSDLLAGDTDTQYF.